This entry describes one T cell receptor beta chain. This record comes from a study of shared clonotypes between healthy human individuals. Produced via immunoSEQ multiplex PCR; TCRdb's table is partial and in-frame only. The repertoire holds fewer than 650,000 clones, with 76% as singletons. Genomic DNA came from 85 million to 95 million PBMCs in unsorted samples. The CDR3 consists of 14 residues. J lost 5 bases, V lost 5 bases, and 2 bases had no gene match. Germline CDR1 is SGHTA and CDR2 is FQGNSA. The sequence was collected from a woman between 40 and 55 years old in good health. Some clones in this sample may be carry-over from other donors' samples. The J gene is TRBJ2-3, the V gene TRBV7-2; 12 positions agree with TRBD2. What was sequenced was PBMCs. The CDR3 DNA follows: TGTGCCAGCAGCAAACTAGCGGGAGGAGATACGCAGTATTTT. The encoded protein is CASSKLAGGDTQYF.